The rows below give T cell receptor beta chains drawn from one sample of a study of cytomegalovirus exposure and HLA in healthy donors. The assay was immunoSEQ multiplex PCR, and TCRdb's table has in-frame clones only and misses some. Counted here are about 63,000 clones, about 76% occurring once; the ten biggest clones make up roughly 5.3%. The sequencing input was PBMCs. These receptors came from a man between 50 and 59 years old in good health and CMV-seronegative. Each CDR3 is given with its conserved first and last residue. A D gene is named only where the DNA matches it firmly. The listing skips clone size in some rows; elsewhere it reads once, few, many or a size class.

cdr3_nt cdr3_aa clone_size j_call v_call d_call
TGTGCCAGCAGCCAAGCCAGAGGGACTAGCGATGAGCAGTTCTTC CASSQARGTSDEQFF - TRBJ2-1 TRBV4-2 TRBD2
TGTGCCAGCAGGGAGGACAACTATGGCTACACCTTC CASREDNYGYTF - TRBJ1-2 TRBV2 -
TGTGCCAGCAGCCGCGGGACTCCATTCAATGAGCAGTTCTTC CASSRGTPFNEQFF - TRBJ2-1 TRBV27 -
TGTGCCAGCAGCTTTGGGGCGACAGGGGTTATTTCACCCCTCCACTTT CASSFGATGVISPLHF - TRBJ1-6 TRBV7-6 TRBD1
TGTGCCACCAGCAGAGAACCCGGGGACAGGGGCCCCTACGAGCAGTACTTC CATSREPGDRGPYEQYF once TRBJ2-7 TRBV15 TRBD1
TGTGCCAGCGGTCAGGGGTTTAATCAGCCCCAGCATTTT CASGQGFNQPQHF - TRBJ1-5 TRBV2 -
TGCGCCAGCGCTAGCGGGGGCACCAAAAATGAGCAGTTCTTC CASASGGTKNEQFF medium-sized TRBJ2-1 TRBV5-1 TRBD2
TGCAGCTACTCGCGGGGCTACACCTTC CSYSRGYTF - TRBJ1-2 TRBV29-1 -
TGTGCCAGCAGATCCGGGCTAGGGGCAGATACGCAGTATTTT CASRSGLGADTQYF - TRBJ2-3 TRBV5-4 -
TGTGCCAGCAGCGCCAGGACAGGGTGGAACTATGGCTACACCTTC CASSARTGWNYGYTF - TRBJ1-2 TRBV7-8 TRBD1
TGTGCCAGCCGTGGGACAGGGGGTTCTCAGCCCCAGCATTTT CASRGTGGSQPQHF - TRBJ1-5 TRBV19 TRBD1
TGTGCCAGTAGAGGTAGAGGGGGCGACTCCTACAATGAGCAGTTCTTC CASRGRGGDSYNEQFF - TRBJ2-1 TRBV19 TRBD1
TGTGCCAGCAGCTTGGACAGGGTGAGCACTGAAGCTTTCTTT CASSLDRVSTEAFF - TRBJ1-1 TRBV11-2 TRBD1
TGCGCCAGCAGCTTGGGGGTTCTAGGGAGTTACGAGCAGTACTTC CASSLGVLGSYEQYF few TRBJ2-7 TRBV5-1 -
TGTGCCAGCAGCCAGGCTAGCGGGGGGGTTAGCACAGATACGCAGTATTTT CASSQASGGVSTDTQYF - TRBJ2-3 TRBV4-2 TRBD2
TGTGCCAGCAGTCCTATGGGGACACAGGGTCTGAACACTGAAGCTTTCTTT CASSPMGTQGLNTEAFF - TRBJ1-1 TRBV27 -
TGTGCCAGCAGCTTACCGGGAAGCGGAAACACCATATATTTT CASSLPGSGNTIYF - TRBJ1-3 TRBV5-6 -
TGTGCCAGCAGCTTGAACCTACAGGGAACTAACTATGGCTACACCTTC CASSLNLQGTNYGYTF - TRBJ1-2 TRBV5-8 -
TGTGCCAGTAGTAGAGGGAGCTCCTATAATTCACCCCTCCACTTT CASSRGSSYNSPLHF - TRBJ1-6 TRBV19 -
TGCGCCAGCAGCCAAGATACGGGGATGGGCGAGCAGTACTTC CASSQDTGMGEQYF few TRBJ2-7 TRBV4-3 -
TGTGCCAGCAGCTTAGGTGCTAGCGGGGTCCCCACAGATACGCAGTATTTT CASSLGASGVPTDTQYF - TRBJ2-3 TRBV7-6 TRBD2
TGCGCCAGCAAGGTTGGAGGGGGCGATTTCGACGAGCAGTACTTC CASKVGGGDFDEQYF few TRBJ2-7 TRBV10-2 -
TGTGCCAGCAAGACTAGCGGGGAGGGCGAGCAGTACTTC CASKTSGEGEQYF - TRBJ2-7 TRBV6-5 TRBD2
TGTGCCAGCAGTTACTCGCCTACCGAAGCTTTCTTT CASSYSPTEAFF - TRBJ1-1 TRBV6-6 -
TGTGCCAGTGGTAGAGGGTACGGCAATCAGCCCCAGCATTTT CASGRGYGNQPQHF - TRBJ1-5 TRBV19 -
TGTGCCTGGAGGGGACTAGCGGGGGGGCGGAATTTCACAGATACGCAGTATTTT CAWRGLAGGRNFTDTQYF - TRBJ2-3 TRBV30 TRBD2
TGTGCCAGCAGTCCTCCCCGGGACAGGGGGCGGGAAAAACTGTTTTTT CASSPPRDRGREKLFF - TRBJ1-4 TRBV27 TRBD1
TGTGCCAGCAGCCCACGACAGGGGGGCGGAAACACCATATATTTT CASSPRQGGGNTIYF - TRBJ1-3 TRBV7-6 TRBD1
TGTGCCAGCAGCTGGATGGACAGGGGGTACAATGAGCAGTTCTTC CASSWMDRGYNEQFF - TRBJ2-1 TRBV7-9 TRBD1
TGTGCCAGCAGCGCGAGTACCGTAGAGGGAGGTGAAAAACTGTTTTTT CASSASTVEGGEKLFF few TRBJ1-4 TRBV9 -
TGTGCCAGCAGTATTAGCGGGGGGGCTTGGAACGAGCAGTACTTC CASSISGGAWNEQYF - TRBJ2-7 TRBV28 TRBD2
TGTGCTAGTGCCTCGAGCACAGTTGAAAAACTGTTTTTT CASASSTVEKLFF once TRBJ1-4 TRBV12-5 -
TGTGCCAGCAGCGTAGTACGGGACTCTGGAAACACCATATATTTT CASSVVRDSGNTIYF - TRBJ1-3 TRBV9 -
TGTGCCAGCAGGGTTAGCGGGGCTGGGGAAGCCGAGCAGTACTTC CASRVSGAGEAEQYF - TRBJ2-7 TRBV2 TRBD2
TGTGCCTGGAGTCGATGGGGCTCAGGGGGGAACACTGAAGCTTTCTTT CAWSRWGSGGNTEAFF - TRBJ1-1 TRBV30 TRBD1
TGTGCCAGCCACCCGTCGGGGGGCACTGAGCAGTTCTTC CASHPSGGTEQFF - TRBJ2-1 TRBV27 -
TGTGCCAGCAGCTTAGCGCCCCGCGGGGGGAGGCGGATGAACACTGAAGCTTTCTTT CASSLAPRGGRRMNTEAFF few TRBJ1-1 TRBV7-8 -
TGTGCCAGCAGCATTCGAACCGGGACAGGGGGCGGGGATGGCTACACCTTC CASSIRTGTGGGDGYTF - TRBJ1-2 TRBV9 TRBD1
TGTGCCAGCAGTGAAGTCGGGACAGGATCCTACGAGCAGTACTTC CASSEVGTGSYEQYF - TRBJ2-7 TRBV6-1 TRBD1
TGTGCCAGCAGTTTGTCCCGCTCTGGAAACACCATATATTTT CASSLSRSGNTIYF - TRBJ1-3 TRBV6-1 -
TGTGCCAGCAGCGTTCACGTGGACAGTGACTATGGCTACACCTTC CASSVHVDSDYGYTF few TRBJ1-2 TRBV9 -